This entry describes one T cell receptor beta chain. Measured with immunoSEQ multiplex PCR; TCRdb has only the in-frame clones, and not every one. The table shows tens of thousands of clones, with approximately 94% occurring only once. CDR1 is MGHDK and CDR2 is SYGVNS in the germline V gene. Trimming removed 4 bases from V and 6 bases from J; junction bases left unmatched: 7. The CDR3 is 15 amino acids. This entry is derived from a study of T cell changes during pregnancy in multiple sclerosis. The chain combines TRBV25-1 with TRBJ2-1; 9 positions match TRBD1. Source: peripheral blood, taken in the third trimester of pregnancy. This receptor was taken from a female donor with multiple sclerosis, enrolled in a pregnancy study. In DNA form, the CDR3 reads TGTGCCAGCAGTGTCCGGGACAGGGTGTTCAATGAGCAGTTCTTC. Its translation is CASSVRDRVFNEQFF.